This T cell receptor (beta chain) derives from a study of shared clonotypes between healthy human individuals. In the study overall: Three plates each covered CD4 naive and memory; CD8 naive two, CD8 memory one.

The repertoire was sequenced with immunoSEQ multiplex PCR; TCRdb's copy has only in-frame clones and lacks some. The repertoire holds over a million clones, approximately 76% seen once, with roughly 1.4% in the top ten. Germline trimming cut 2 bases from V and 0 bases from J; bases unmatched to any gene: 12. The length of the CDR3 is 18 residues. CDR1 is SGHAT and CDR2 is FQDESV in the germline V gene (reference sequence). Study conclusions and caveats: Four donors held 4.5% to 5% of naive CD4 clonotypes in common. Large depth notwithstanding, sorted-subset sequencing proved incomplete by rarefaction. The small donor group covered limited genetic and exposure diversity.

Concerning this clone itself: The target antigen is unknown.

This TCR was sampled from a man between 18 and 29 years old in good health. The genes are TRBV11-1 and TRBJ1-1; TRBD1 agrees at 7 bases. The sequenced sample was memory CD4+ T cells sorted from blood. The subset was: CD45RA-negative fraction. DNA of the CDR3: TGTGCCAGCAGCTTAACATTTGGGACAGACCTTATGAACACTGAAGCTTTCTTT. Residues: CASSLTFGTDLMNTEAFF.